This T cell receptor beta chain was retrieved from a study of cytomegalovirus exposure and HLA in healthy donors. Data came from immunoSEQ multiplex PCR; TCRdb stores just in-frame clones and leaves some out. The sample lists around 73,000 clones; 70% to 90% were seen once. This clone was detected only once. The target antigen is unknown. The ends were cut back, 2 bases at V and 8 bases at J, with 13 bases in the middle. The CDR3 sequence is 14 residues long. The V gene's germline CDR1 is LGHNA and CDR2 YSLEER. Separate from the approximately 730-subject first cohort, the roughly 120-subject validation cohort was the one that the donors belonged to. Study-level findings and limits: Rare sequences made up most TCRs, while some public TCRs were found in many donors. Investigators reported 150 to 200 TCR beta chains as tied to cytomegalovirus. According to a subsequent analysis, TCR clusters from the first cohort were inclined to appear together in the 120 validation repertoires.

This TCR came from a woman younger than 35 in good health and CMV-seropositive. Material: PBMCs. The chain is built from TRBV4-3 and TRBJ2-1, with TRBD2 as a possible D gene (7 bases). The CDR3: CASSQYGGPYEQFF. The CDR3 DNA reads as TGCGCCAGCAGCCAATACGGGGGGCCCTATGAGCAGTTCTTC.